A selection of T cell receptor beta chains follows, all from one sample in a study of CD8 T cells in Susac syndrome. MiXCR, run by TCRdb on the immunoSEQ multiplex PCR reads, gives a single entry per CDR3 protein. This sample has about 400,000 distinct CDR3 sequences, with 85% found just once. Sequencing used CD8+ T cells from PBMCs. These receptors all stem from a human donor with multiple sclerosis. The CDR3 runs from the conserved cysteine through the conserved F or W. D genes are given only for firm matches. Expanded clones get a size class; other rows say once, few or many, or leave the size out.

TRBJ1-3	NA	TRBV12-3/TRBV12-4	TRBD1	CASSLTGAITGNTIYF	TGTGCCAGCAGTCTAACAGGGGCTATTACTGGAAACACCATATATTTT
TRBJ1-4	once	TRBV5-1	NA	CASSLDGLTNEKLFF	TGCGCCAGCAGCTTGGATGGCCTTACTAATGAAAAACTGTTTTTT
TRBJ2-1	NA	TRBV5-4	NA	CASINLGDYNEQFF	TGTGCCAGCATTAACCTGGGCGATTACAATGAGCAGTTCTTC
TRBJ1-2	NA	TRBV13	TRBD1	CASSLEQGVSGYTF	TGTGCCAGCAGCCTAGAACAGGGGGTGTCGGGCTACACCTTC
TRBJ2-1	NA	TRBV12-3/TRBV12-4	NA	CASSLGADSSYNEQFF	TGTGCCAGCAGTTTAGGGGCGGATAGCTCCTACAATGAGCAGTTCTTC
TRBJ2-7	NA	TRBV7-8	TRBD1	CASSFPGQGFYEQYF	TGTGCCAGCAGCTTTCCGGGACAGGGGTTCTACGAGCAGTACTTC
TRBJ2-7	NA	TRBV28	NA	CASSLDAGYYEQYF	TGTGCCAGCAGTTTAGACGCAGGCTACTACGAGCAGTACTTC
TRBJ1-1	NA	TRBV6-1	TRBD1	CASSEVVGQKNTEAFF	TGTGCCAGCAGTGAAGTCGTGGGACAGAAAAACACTGAAGCTTTCTTT
TRBJ2-7	few	TRBV12-3/TRBV12-4	NA	CASSHRQNPYEQYF	TGTGCCAGCAGTCATAGACAGAATCCCTACGAGCAGTACTTC
TRBJ1-2	NA	TRBV20-1	NA	CSAPSETGYNYGYTF	TGCAGTGCCCCGTCAGAGACAGGTTATAACTATGGCTACACCTTC
TRBJ1-4	NA	TRBV6-1	TRBD1	CASSAGTGDAWSEKLFF	TGTGCCAGCAGTGCCGGGACAGGGGACGCGTGGAGTGAAAAACTGTTTTTT
TRBJ1-2	NA	TRBV27	TRBD1	CASSHRGGQPYGYTF	TGTGCCAGCAGTCATAGGGGGGGACAGCCCTATGGCTACACCTTC
TRBJ1-5	NA	TRBV5-1	NA	CASSLGQGTQPQHF	TGCGCCAGCAGCTTGGGGCAGGGTACTCAGCCCCAGCATTTT
TRBJ2-1	NA	TRBV6-4	TRBD1	CASSEKTGGGRYNEQFF	TGTGCCAGCAGTGAAAAGACAGGGGGCGGAAGGTACAATGAGCAGTTCTTC
TRBJ2-7	NA	TRBV7-6	TRBD2	CASSPGTSGRFFYEQYF	TGTGCCAGCAGCCCGGGGACTAGCGGGAGATTCTTCTACGAGCAGTACTTC
TRBJ2-1	NA	TRBV3-1	TRBD2	CASSHLLAGRNEQFF	TGTGCCAGCAGCCATTTACTAGCGGGACGCAATGAGCAGTTCTTC
TRBJ1-1	NA	TRBV19	TRBD1	CASEWGQGVTEAFF	TGTGCCAGTGAATGGGGACAGGGAGTCACTGAAGCTTTCTTT
TRBJ2-7	NA	TRBV30	NA	CAWSSYSTFEEQYF	TGTGCCTGGAGTTCATACAGTACTTTCGAAGAGCAGTACTTC
TRBJ2-7	NA	TRBV5-1	NA	CASSHTTGAQDEQYF	TGCGCCAGCAGCCATACCACGGGGGCTCAGGACGAGCAGTACTTC
TRBJ1-5	few	TRBV15	NA	CATSKAADGQPQHF	TGTGCCACCAGCAAGGCGGCTGACGGGCAGCCCCAGCATTTT
TRBJ2-2	NA	TRBV27	TRBD1	CASSLMYPPTGGSGELFF	TGTGCCAGCAGTTTGATGTACCCCCCGACAGGGGGCTCCGGGGAGCTGTTTTTT
TRBJ2-7	NA	TRBV29-1	NA	CSVVGALSYEQYF	TGCAGCGTTGTGGGGGCACTCTCCTACGAGCAGTACTTC
TRBJ2-7	NA	TRBV4-1	TRBD1	CASSQDRGDSREQYF	TGCGCCAGCAGCCAAGATAGAGGGGACAGCCGCGAGCAGTACTTC
TRBJ2-5	NA	TRBV5-4	NA	CASSSSGRQETQYF	TGTGCCAGCAGCTCCTCTGGGCGTCAAGAGACCCAGTACTTC
TRBJ1-5	NA	TRBV27	NA	CASSLSPGADQPQHF	TGTGCCAGCAGCCTCTCCCCGGGGGCAGATCAGCCCCAGCATTTT
TRBJ1-1	NA	TRBV6-1	NA	CASSEGPVDTEAFF	TGTGCCAGCAGTGAAGGGCCTGTGGACACTGAAGCTTTCTTT
TRBJ2-7	NA	TRBV5-1	NA	CASSLGRGMYEQYF	TGCGCCAGCAGCTTGGGTAGGGGGATGTACGAGCAGTACTTC
TRBJ2-7	NA	TRBV11-2	NA	CASSFWLVSNYEQYF	TGTGCCAGCAGCTTTTGGCTAGTTAGTAACTACGAGCAGTACTTC
TRBJ2-5	NA	TRBV13	NA	CASSSDGTQYF	TGTGCCAGCAGCTCGGATGGGACCCAGTACTTC
TRBJ2-7	NA	TRBV6-5	NA	CASSYSRGEGSLSYEQYF	TGTGCCAGCAGTTACTCGAGGGGGGAGGGGTCTCTCTCCTACGAGCAGTACTTC
TRBJ2-3	NA	TRBV27	TRBD1	CASSISGTGTTDTQYF	TGTGCCAGCAGTATCTCCGGGACAGGGACCACAGATACGCAGTATTTT
TRBJ1-2	NA	TRBV2	NA	CASTTPGDHGYTF	TGTGCCAGTACCACGCCGGGAGATCATGGCTACACCTTC
TRBJ1-2	NA	TRBV4-1	NA	CASSQEGLSYGYTF	TGCGCCAGCAGCCAAGAAGGGTTATCCTATGGCTACACCTTC
TRBJ1-1	once	TRBV7-9	NA	CASSLEASLDSMNTEAFF	TGTGCCAGCAGCTTAGAGGCTTCCCTCGATAGCATGAACACTGAAGCTTTCTTT
TRBJ2-1	NA	TRBV3-1	NA	CASSLSQANEQFF	TGTGCCAGCAGCCTGTCACAGGCTAATGAGCAGTTCTTC
TRBJ1-3	NA	TRBV5-1	NA	CASSPDGFVSGNTIYF	TGCGCCAGCAGCCCAGACGGTTTTGTTTCTGGAAACACCATATATTTT
TRBJ2-7	NA	TRBV15	TRBD2	CATSNRAGGSPYEQYF	TGTGCCACCTCAAATCGGGCGGGAGGGTCTCCCTACGAGCAGTACTTC
TRBJ2-5	NA	TRBV6-5	TRBD2	CASSYSGLVGETQYF	TGTGCCAGCAGTTACTCGGGACTAGTTGGGGAGACCCAGTACTTC
TRBJ2-7	NA	TRBV7-9	NA	CASSLNAGLFYEQYF	TGTGCCAGCAGCTTAAACGCGGGACTGTTCTACGAGCAGTACTTC
TRBJ2-7	NA	TRBV6-1	NA	CASLAKTGPSDLYEQYF	TGTGCCAGCTTGGCCAAAACAGGCCCAAGTGACCTCTACGAGCAGTACTTC
TRBJ2-7	few	TRBV5-1	NA	CASSWGAVYEQYF	TGCGCCAGCAGCTGGGGGGCAGTCTACGAGCAGTACTTC
TRBJ2-1	NA	TRBV19	TRBD1	CASTPDRVVPQGKYNEQFF	TGTGCCAGTACCCCGGACAGGGTAGTCCCCCAAGGCAAGTACAATGAGCAGTTCTTC
TRBJ2-7	NA	TRBV7-9	NA	CASSSERRSYEQYF	TGTGCCAGCAGCTCAGAGAGACGTTCCTACGAGCAGTACTTC
TRBJ1-2	NA	TRBV6-5	NA	CASSFDANYGYTF	TGTGCCAGCAGTTTTGACGCTAACTATGGCTACACCTTC
TRBJ1-2	NA	TRBV28	TRBD1	CASRLSLGTGGSYGYTF	TGTGCCAGCAGACTCTCCCTCGGGACAGGGGGCAGCTATGGCTACACCTTC
TRBJ1-2	NA	TRBV14	NA	CASSQTGPGYTF	TGTGCCAGCAGCCAGACAGGTCCTGGCTACACCTTC
TRBJ2-7	once	TRBV7-2	TRBD2	CASSGAQASGYSYEQYF	TGTGCCAGCAGCGGGGCCCAGGCTAGCGGGTATTCCTACGAGCAGTACTTC
TRBJ1-1	NA	TRBV2	NA	CASSEESGRGYHTEAFF	TGTGCCAGCAGTGAAGAAAGCGGTCGGGGGTACCACACTGAAGCTTTCTTT
TRBJ2-5	NA	TRBV12-3/TRBV12-4	NA	CASSLRDNQETQYF	TGTGCCAGCAGTTTACGGGACAACCAAGAGACCCAGTACTTC
TRBJ2-7	few	TRBV6-6	NA	CASSYYYEQYF	TGTGCCAGCAGTTATTACTACGAGCAGTACTTC
TRBJ1-1	NA	TRBV20-1	NA	CSARFDPLNTEAFF	TGCAGTGCTAGATTTGATCCACTGAACACTGAAGCTTTCTTT
TRBJ2-2	NA	TRBV11-1	TRBD1	CASSLAGQVTGELFF	TGTGCCAGCAGCTTAGCGGGACAGGTGACCGGGGAGCTGTTTTTT
TRBJ1-2	NA	TRBV28	TRBD1	CASSLPREGTGLNYGYTF	TGTGCCAGCAGTTTACCTCGGGAGGGGACAGGCTTAAACTATGGCTACACCTTC
TRBJ2-7	NA	TRBV4-2	NA	CASSQDFSGWTYEQYF	TGTGCCAGCAGCCAAGATTTTTCGGGTTGGACCTACGAGCAGTACTTC
TRBJ2-7	NA	TRBV11-2	NA	CASKMTSSYEQYF	TGTGCCAGCAAGATGACATCCTCATACGAGCAGTACTTC
TRBJ2-1	NA	TRBV11-2	TRBD1	CASTLYRDRANDEQFF	TGTGCCAGCACCCTGTACCGGGACAGGGCAAACGATGAGCAGTTCTTC
TRBJ2-7	NA	TRBV27	NA	CASGSLSSYEQYF	TGTGCCAGCGGCAGCCTGAGCTCCTACGAGCAGTACTTC
TRBJ2-7	NA	TRBV5-1	TRBD1	CASSWDRNYERYF	TGCGCCAGCAGCTGGGACAGGAATTACGAGCGGTACTTC
TRBJ2-2	NA	TRBV15	NA	CATSRVAYGAATGELFF	TGTGCCACCAGCAGAGTTGCCTACGGAGCCGCGACCGGGGAGCTGTTTTTT